The 14 T cell receptor beta chains reported below all come from one sample, sequenced in a study of blood T cell repertoires in COVID-19. Clones were read by immunoSEQ multiplex PCR, and TCRdb kept only the in-frame ones, dropping some. The sample holds around 67,000 clones; 80% to 90% are singletons and the top ten take around 5.3%. The specimen sequenced was peripheral blood. These TCRs come from a man between 50 and 59 years old with active COVID-19.

The chain has TRBV7-2 and TRBJ2-7, with TRBD1 matching over 10 bases. Trimming removed 1 base from V and 3 bases from J; junction bases left unmatched: 6. CDR1 is SGHTA and CDR2 is FQGNSA in the germline V gene. This CDR3 is built from 16 residues. The CDR3 here is CASSLVVGTGDYEQYF. CDR3 in DNA: TGTGCCAGCAGCTTAGTTGTGGGGACAGGGGACTACGAGCAGTACTTC.

CDR3 nucleotide sequence: TGTGCCACCAGTGACCCGACAGGGCAGGGGACCCAGTACTTC. As protein: CATSDPTGQGTQYF. V and J are TRBV24-1 and TRBJ2-5; 7 bases agree with TRBD1. Germline V lookup: CDR1 KGHDR, CDR2 SFDVKD. The CDR3 runs 14 residues. V was clipped by 4 bases and J by 7 bases; unmatched bases: 8.

This clone was found once. The chain joins TRBV15 to TRBJ2-5, with unresolved D. The germline gives CDR1 LNHNV, CDR2 YYDKDF (reference sequence). V shed 8 bases and J shed 4 bases, with 14 bases lying between them. This CDR3 contains 13 residues. The CDR3, as DNA: TGTGCCACCGCCCAGGATTTACGAGAGACCCAGTACTTC. Protein sequence: CATAQDLRETQYF.

The CDR3 DNA reads as TGTGCCAGCAGGGACAGGGGCAGAGATACGCAGTATTTT. As protein: CASRDRGRDTQYF. The V gene is TRBV27, the J gene TRBJ2-3; 9 positions agree with TRBD1. The V and J ends lost 6 bases and 5 bases, in that order; junction bases with no gene match: 3. Germline V CDR1 and CDR2: MNHEY, SMNVEV (reference sequence). There are 13 residues in the CDR3.

CDR3 residues: CASSSRQGSTDTQYF. CDR3 DNA sequence: TGTGCCAGCAGCTCCCGACAGGGAAGTACAGATACGCAGTATTTT. V is TRBV7-2 and J is TRBJ2-3, with TRBD1 matching over 7 bases. V shed 4 bases, J shed 3 bases, and the junction held 7 bases outside the gene matches. This CDR3 contains 15 residues. CDR1 and CDR2 from the germline V gene are SGHTA and FQGNSA. The full variable domain, rest sourced from reference TRBV7-2 and TRBJ2-3, is GAGVSQSPSNKVTEKGKDVELRCDPISGHTALYWYRQSLGQGLEFLIYFQGNSAPDKSGLPSDRFSAERTGGSVSTLTIQRTQQEDSAVYLCASSSRQGSTDTQYFGPGTRLTVL.

The chain joins TRBV15 to TRBJ2-1; TRBD1 matches 9 bases. Germline-derived CDR1 and CDR2 are LNHNV and YYDKDF (reference sequence). The CDR3 is made up of 16 amino acids. Trimming cost V 5 bases and J 4 bases; bases outside gene matches: 9. The CDR3, as DNA: TGTGCCACCAGCGCCCGGGACAGGGTTAGATACAATGAGCAGTTCTTC. The encoded protein is CATSARDRVRYNEQFF.

The chain combines TRBV18 with TRBJ1-4; D gene ambiguous. Per germline, CDR1 KGHSH and CDR2 LQKENI. Trimming shortened V by 3 bases and J by 8 bases, and 7 bases separated the two germline ends. The CDR3 is 12 amino acids. CDR3 loop: CASSPSQEKLFF. For the CDR3, the DNA is TGTGCCAGCTCACCGTCTCAGGAAAAACTGTTTTTT.

The gene calls are TRBV28 and TRBJ2-5, with D possibly TRBD2 on 5 matching bases. The CDR3 loop spans 14 amino acids. V lost 8 bases to trimming and J lost 2 bases, with 15 bases between them. CDR1 is MDHEN, CDR2 SYDVKM, per germline. The CDR3 region has the DNA TGTGCCAGCTTCAGCCCGACGGGACAAGAGACCCAGTACTTC. Protein: CASFSPTGQETQYF.

This clone was observed a handful of times. The rearrangement joins TRBV10-3 to TRBJ1-5, with D perhaps matching TRBD1 (6 bases). The V gene's germline CDR1 is ENHRY and CDR2 SYGVKD. The CDR3 runs to 15 residues. Trimming removed 6 bases from V and 0 bases from J, with 12 bases in between. CDR3 nucleotide sequence: TGTGCCATCAGCAGGGACAAATATAGCAATCAGCCCCAGCATTTT. It is translated as CAISRDKYSNQPQHF.

The chain carries TRBV5-1 and TRBJ2-7; D call uncertain. This CDR3 region has 14 residues. The germline V gene has CDR1 SGHRS and CDR2 YFSETQ. The V and J ends lost 4 bases and 1 base respectively, with 12 bases between them. The CDR3: CASSSYQESYEQYF. The CDR3 nucleotides are TGCGCCAGCAGCAGCTACCAAGAGTCCTACGAGCAGTACTTC.

Many counts were recorded for this clone. This rearrangement joins TRBV6-2 or TRBV6-3 to TRBJ2-7; TRBD1 matches 10 bases. V gave up 6 bases and J gave up 0 bases; unmatched junction bases: 2. This CDR3 comprises 14 residues. Germline V gene lookup returns CDR1 MNHEY and CDR2 SVGEGT. The CDR3 loop reads CASSRTGGSYEQYF. The CDR3 DNA reads as TGTGCCAGCAGCAGGACAGGGGGCTCCTACGAGCAGTACTTC.

V and J are TRBV5-4 and TRBJ2-3; TRBD2 is a possible D gene (6 bases). V dropped 1 base and J dropped 2 bases, with 11 bases sitting between them. The CDR3 covers 15 residues. From germline, CDR1 is SGHNT and CDR2 YYREEE (reference sequence). In nucleotides, the CDR3 is TGTGCCAGCAGCTTGAGGGGACTTCACACAGATACGCAGTATTTT. Amino acid sequence: CASSLRGLHTDTQYF.

The chain is built from TRBV6-6 and TRBJ1-1, with D perhaps TRBD1 (6 bases). This CDR3 comprises 13 residues. CDR1 and CDR2 from the germline V gene are MNHNY and SVGAGI (reference sequence). V lost 8 bases to trimming and J lost 2 bases, with 12 bases between them. The CDR3 DNA is TGTGCCAGCGGTGGGGGCCTCAACACTGAAGCTTTCTTT. This codes for CASGGGLNTEAFF.

This chain links TRBV12-3 or TRBV12-4 with TRBJ2-2; D remains unclear. V was clipped by 3 bases and J by 6 bases, with 5 bases between them. The CDR3 sequence is 12 residues long. DNA for the CDR3: TGTGCCAGCAGTTTTATTGCCGGGGAGCTGTTTTTT. This gives the protein CASSFIAGELFF.